Each of the 17 T cell receptor beta chains below was sequenced from the same sample in a study of T cells in Graves' hyperthyroidism and ophthalmopathy. Amplified TCR beta CDR3 regions derived from RNA transcripts. Initially, a first-round RT-PCR of the TCR CDR3 employed the HTBI primer set. TCRdb reanalysed the multiplex PCR reads using MiXCR and keeps one entry per CDR3 protein. The repertoire holds over 700,000 distinct CDR3 sequences, 15% to 20% seen once, with 15% to 20% in the top ten. Sequences were obtained from blood. Receptors originate from a woman aged 45 to 65 with Graves' hyperthyroidism that later progressed to Graves' ophthalmopathy.

J is TRBJ2-1 and V is TRBV6-9; 12 bases align to TRBD1. This CDR3 is 16 amino acids long. J gave up 8 bases and V 3 bases, and 8 bases lay outside the gene matches. The germline V gene has CDR1 MNHGY and CDR2 SVAAGI. CDR3 sequence (DNA): TGTGCCAGCAGTTACCGTCGGGACAGGGGGCGGGATGAGCAGTTCTTC. This encodes CASSYRRDRGRDEQFF.

This clonotype occurred many times. V is TRBV3-1 and J is TRBJ1-1; TRBD1 matches 9 bases. This CDR3 spans 15 amino acids. After removal of 4 bases from V and 3 bases from J, the junction contained 6 bases not matched to a gene. Germline CDR1 and CDR2: LGHDT and YNNKEL (reference sequence). Here the CDR3 DNA reads TGTGCCAGCAGCCGACCGGGACAGGGATACACTGAAGCTTTCTTT. Amino acid sequence: CASSRPGQGYTEAFF. Filled out from reference TRBV3-1 and TRBJ1-1, the complete variable domain reads DTAVSQTPKYLVTQMGNDKSIKCEQNLGHDTMYWYKQDSKKFLKIMFSYNNKELIINETVPNRFSPKSPDKAHLNLHINSLELGDSAVYFCASSRPGQGYTEAFFGQGTRLTVV.

A remark on this clonotype: Germline and junction disagree at one end, which may indicate a read error. The chain couples TRBV5-4 to TRBJ1-2; no firm D call. The CDR3 is 12 residues long. The germline CDR1 and CDR2 sequences are SGHNT and YYREEE (reference sequence). The CDR3 loop reads CASSQDRRGYTF. CDR3 coding DNA: TGCGCCAGCAGCCAAGATCGCCGTGGCTACACCTTC.

This clonotype was counted ten times or more. The V call is TRBV24-1, the J call TRBJ2-2, with D perhaps TRBD2 (5 bases). Germline CDR1 reads KGHDR; CDR2 reads SFDVKD. The V end was cut by 9 bases, the J end by 1 base, with 8 bases between. The CDR3 spans 13 residues. The CDR3 is CATRRGNTGELFF. CDR3 bases: TGTGCCACCCGTCGGGGGAACACCGGGGAGCTGTTTTTT.

This clonotype was seen ten or more times. This sequence joins TRBV2 and TRBJ2-3, with D perhaps matching TRBD2 (5 bases). Germline values: CDR1 SNHLY, CDR2 FYNNEI. Deletions cut 3 bases from V and 0 bases from J, with 13 bases between. The CDR3 runs 16 residues. CDR3 residues: CASSDRHWTSTDTQYF. For the CDR3, the DNA is TGTGCCAGCAGTGATCGACACTGGACTAGCACAGATACGCAGTATTTT.

This sequence joins TRBV3-1 and TRBJ1-4; TRBD1 aligns across 12 bases. The CDR3 covers 15 residues. Germline CDR1 and CDR2: LGHDT and YNNKEL (reference sequence). V was clipped by 3 bases and J by 7 bases; unmatched bases: 3. In DNA, the CDR3 is TGTGCCAGCAGCCAGGGGACAGGGGGCATTGAAAAACTGTTTTTT. Protein: CASSQGTGGIEKLFF.

This clonotype has at least ten counts. The gene calls are TRBV3-1 and TRBJ1-1; D is unresolved. CDR3 length: 15 amino acids. The germline V and J ends were trimmed by 4 bases and 5 bases, with 17 bases remaining between them. Germline CDR1 and CDR2: LGHDT and YNNKEL (reference sequence). In DNA form, the CDR3 reads TGTGCCAGCAGCCGGTCCGGCCTCACGGGGACTGAAGCTTTCTTT. Translating it yields CASSRSGLTGTEAFF. The variable domain in full, completed from reference TRBV3-1 and TRBJ1-1, reads DTAVSQTPKYLVTQMGNDKSIKCEQNLGHDTMYWYKQDSKKFLKIMFSYNNKELIINETVPNRFSPKSPDKAHLNLHINSLELGDSAVYFCASSRSGLTGTEAFFGQGTRLTVV.

This clonotype showed up many times. V and J are TRBV27 and TRBJ1-1; TRBD1 agrees at 7 bases. This CDR3 region has 13 residues. The germline CDR1 and CDR2 sequences are MNHEY and SMNVEV (reference sequence). V lost 5 bases to trimming and J lost 5 bases; unmatched junction nucleotides: 5. The CDR3 nucleotides are TGTGCCAGCAGTCCGACAGGGTGGACTGAAGCTTTCTTT. Protein product: CASSPTGWTEAFF.

This clonotype was detected a few times. The chain recombines TRBV29-1 with TRBJ1-1; D ambiguous. V was clipped by 3 bases and J by 0 bases, with 8 bases between them. The CDR3 runs to 13 residues. Per the germline V gene, CDR1 is SQVTM and CDR2 is ANQGSEA. CDR3 sequence: CSVESNMNTEAFF. The CDR3 DNA is TGCAGCGTTGAGAGTAACATGAACACTGAAGCTTTCTTT.

This clonotype was seen a single time. The gene calls are TRBV11-2 and TRBJ1-1; D call uncertain. V lost 8 bases and J lost 3, with 16 bases in between. This CDR3 is 14 amino acids long. Per the germline V gene, CDR1 is SGHAT and CDR2 is FQNNGV. In nucleotides, the CDR3 is TGTGCCAGCTCCCCCACGTACCGGGACACTGAAGCTTTCTTT. This gives the protein CASSPTYRDTEAFF.

The J gene is TRBJ1-6, the V gene TRBV5-1; maybe TRBD1 (5 bases). Germline values: CDR1 SGHRS, CDR2 YFSETQ. CDR3 length: 14 residues. V lost 1 base and J lost 6, with 8 bases in between. The CDR3 spells CASSLPGRNSPLHF. Written as DNA, the CDR3 is TGCGCCAGCAGCTTGCCGGGACGTAATTCACCCCTCCACTTT.

This clonotype was counted many times. The rearrangement joins TRBV12-3 or TRBV12-4 to TRBJ2-3; D is perhaps TRBD2 (6 bases). CDR3 length: 13 amino acids. Trimming took off 5 bases at V and 4 bases at J, with 10 bases between the two ends. The CDR3, as DNA: TGTGCCAGCAGTCCCCGGGGGTCAGATACGCAGTATTTT. Translation: CASSPRGSDTQYF.

The V and J genes are TRBV5-5 and TRBJ2-1, with 10 bases that match TRBD1. Germline V gives CDR1 SGHKS, CDR2 YYEKEE (reference sequence). V shed 2 bases, J shed 9 bases, and the junction held 8 bases outside the gene matches. The CDR3 is 15 amino acids. For the CDR3, the DNA is TGTGCCAGCAGCTTCTTGGGGGGACAGGGGACTGAGCAGTTCTTC. It yields the protein CASSFLGGQGTEQFF.

The chain couples TRBV19 to TRBJ2-1; 7 bases align to TRBD2. Germline values: CDR1 LNHDA, CDR2 SQIVND (reference sequence). This CDR3 has 15 residues. V was clipped by 4 bases and J by 4 bases; unmatched bases: 7. The CDR3 DNA sequence: TGTGCCAGTAGTACGCCGGGACTAAAGTACAATGAGCAGTTCTTC. Protein product: CASSTPGLKYNEQFF.

This clonotype has only a few counts. The genes are TRBV29-1 and TRBJ2-5; 11 bases line up with TRBD2. CDR3 length: 14 amino acids. The J segment lost 2 bases and the V segment lost 8 bases, leaving 7 bases of the junction unmatched. Per the germline V gene, CDR1 is SQVTM and CDR2 is ANQGSEA. CDR3 sequence (DNA): TGCAGCCACCTAGCGGGGGGTAGTCAAGAGACCCAGTACTTC. This codes for CSHLAGGSQETQYF.

The V call is TRBV19, the J call TRBJ1-1; D may be TRBD1 (6 bases). Trimming shortened V by 9 bases and J by 9 bases, and 20 bases separated the two germline ends. The CDR3 extends over 13 amino acids. CDR1 is LNHDA and CDR2 is SQIVND in the germline V gene (reference sequence). Here the CDR3 DNA reads TGTGCCAGCACCGTACAGGGATCTTCTAAAGCTTTCTTT. Its translation: CASTVQGSSKAFF.

The gene calls are TRBV6-4 and TRBJ2-4; D gene unclear. The CDR3 runs 14 residues. V was cut by 1 base and J by 0 bases, with 4 bases left in between. The germline V gene encodes CDR1 MRHNA and CDR2 SNTAGT. CDR3 protein: CASSDYLAKNIQYF. CDR3 DNA: TGTGCCAGCAGTGACTACCTAGCCAAAAACATTCAGTACTTC.